This T cell receptor (beta chain) came from a study of breast tumors, draining lymph nodes, adjacent tissues. On this clonotype: This may stem from a read error, because a much larger clone lies one nucleotide away.

This CDR3 spans 16 amino acids. The V gene's germline CDR1 is SGHTA and CDR2 FQGNSA. Samples came from axillary lymph nodes draining the breast cancer. TCRdb re-analysed the multiplex PCR reads in MiXCR, keeping a single row per CDR3 protein. The data show some 140,000 distinct CDR3 sequences, about a fifth seen once. This receptor was obtained from a female donor with breast cancer. Some clones in this sample may be carry-over from other donors' samples. The sample was axillary lymph node tissue. The J gene is TRBJ2-2, the V gene TRBV7-2; 11 bases fit TRBD2. The CDR3 loop reads CASSLFTSGSTRELLF. In nucleotides, the CDR3 is TGTGCCAGCAGCCTATTTACTAGCGGGAGCACCAGGGAGCTGCTTTTT.